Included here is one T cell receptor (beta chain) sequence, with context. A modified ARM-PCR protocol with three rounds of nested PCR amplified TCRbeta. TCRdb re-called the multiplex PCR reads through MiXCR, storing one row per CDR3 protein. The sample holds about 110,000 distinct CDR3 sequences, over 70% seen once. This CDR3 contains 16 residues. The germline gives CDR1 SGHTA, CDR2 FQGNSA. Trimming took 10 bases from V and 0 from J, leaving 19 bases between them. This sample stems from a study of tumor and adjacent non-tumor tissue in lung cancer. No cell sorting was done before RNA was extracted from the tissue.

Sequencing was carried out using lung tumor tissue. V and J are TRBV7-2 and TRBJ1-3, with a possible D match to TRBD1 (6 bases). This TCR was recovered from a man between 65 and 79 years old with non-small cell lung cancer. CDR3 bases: TGTGCCACTACGTTGGGAGGGGGGACCTCTGGAAACACCATATATTTT. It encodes CATTLGGGTSGNTIYF.